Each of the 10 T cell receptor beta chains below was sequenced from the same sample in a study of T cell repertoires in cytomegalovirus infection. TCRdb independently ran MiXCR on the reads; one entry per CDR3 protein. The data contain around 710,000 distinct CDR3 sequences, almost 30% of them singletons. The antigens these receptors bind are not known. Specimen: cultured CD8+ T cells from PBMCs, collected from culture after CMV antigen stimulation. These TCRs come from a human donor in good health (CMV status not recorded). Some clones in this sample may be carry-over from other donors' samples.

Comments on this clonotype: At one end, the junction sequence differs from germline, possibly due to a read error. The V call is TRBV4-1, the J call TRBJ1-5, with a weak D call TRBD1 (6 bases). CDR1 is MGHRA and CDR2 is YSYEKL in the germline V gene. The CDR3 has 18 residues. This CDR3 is CASSQGGGGGYSNQPQHF. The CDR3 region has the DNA TGTGCCAGCAGCCAAGGGGGAGGGGGTGGGTATAGCAATCAGCCCCAGCATTTT.

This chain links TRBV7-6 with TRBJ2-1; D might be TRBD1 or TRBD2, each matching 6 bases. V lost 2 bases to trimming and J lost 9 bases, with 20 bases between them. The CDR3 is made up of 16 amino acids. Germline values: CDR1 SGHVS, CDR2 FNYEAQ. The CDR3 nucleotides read TGTGCCAGCAGCTTATTAGGGGCGGGACAACTTAGTGAGCAGTTCTTC. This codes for CASSLLGAGQLSEQFF.

The DNA for the CDR3 is TGCGCCAGCAGCCAAGCAGGGTACGCCGGCGAAAAACTGTTTTTT. As protein: CASSQAGYAGEKLFF. This sequence joins TRBV4-3 and TRBJ1-4; maybe TRBD1 (5 bases). V was trimmed by 1 base and J by 8 bases, leaving 14 bases between them. The CDR3 contains 15 residues. From germline, CDR1 is LGHNA and CDR2 YSLEER.

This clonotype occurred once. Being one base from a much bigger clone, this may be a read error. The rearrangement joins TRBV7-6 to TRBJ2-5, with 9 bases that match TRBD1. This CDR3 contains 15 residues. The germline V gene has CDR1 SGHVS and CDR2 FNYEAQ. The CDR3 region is CVSSHRDRVPETQYF. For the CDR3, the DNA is TGTGTCAGCAGCCACCGGGACAGGGTACCGGAGACCCAGTACTTC.

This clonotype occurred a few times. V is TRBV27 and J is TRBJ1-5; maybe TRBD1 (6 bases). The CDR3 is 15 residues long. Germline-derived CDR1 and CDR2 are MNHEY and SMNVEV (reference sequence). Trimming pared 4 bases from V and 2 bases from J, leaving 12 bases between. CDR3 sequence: CASSSWTEGNQPQHF. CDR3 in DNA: TGTGCCAGCAGTTCATGGACAGAGGGCAATCAGCCCCAGCATTTT.

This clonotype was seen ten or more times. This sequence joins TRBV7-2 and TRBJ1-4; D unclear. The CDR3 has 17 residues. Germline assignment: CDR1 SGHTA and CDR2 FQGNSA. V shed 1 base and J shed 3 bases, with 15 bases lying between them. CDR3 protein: CASSLGPGRTPNEKLFF. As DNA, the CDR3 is TGTGCCAGCAGCTTAGGCCCCGGACGGACTCCTAATGAAAAACTGTTTTTT.

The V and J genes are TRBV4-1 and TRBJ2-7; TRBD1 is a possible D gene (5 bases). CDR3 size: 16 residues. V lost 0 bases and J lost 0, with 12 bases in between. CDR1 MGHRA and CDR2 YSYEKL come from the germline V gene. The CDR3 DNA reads TGCGCCAGCAGCCAAGAGCCCCGACAGAGCTCCTACGAGCAGTACTTC. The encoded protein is CASSQEPRQSSYEQYF.

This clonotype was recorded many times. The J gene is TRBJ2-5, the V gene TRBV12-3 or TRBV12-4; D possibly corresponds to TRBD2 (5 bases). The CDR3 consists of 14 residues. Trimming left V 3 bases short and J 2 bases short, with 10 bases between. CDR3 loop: CASSLDWNQETQYF. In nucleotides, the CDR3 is TGTGCCAGCAGTTTGGACTGGAATCAAGAGACCCAGTACTTC.

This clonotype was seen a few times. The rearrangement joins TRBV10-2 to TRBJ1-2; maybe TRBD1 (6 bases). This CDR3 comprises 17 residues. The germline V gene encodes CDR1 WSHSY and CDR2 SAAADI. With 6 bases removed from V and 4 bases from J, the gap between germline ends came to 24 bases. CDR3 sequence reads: CASRPAFDRLWSYGYTF. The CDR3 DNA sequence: TGCGCCAGCAGGCCAGCTTTTGACAGGCTATGGAGCTATGGCTACACCTTC.

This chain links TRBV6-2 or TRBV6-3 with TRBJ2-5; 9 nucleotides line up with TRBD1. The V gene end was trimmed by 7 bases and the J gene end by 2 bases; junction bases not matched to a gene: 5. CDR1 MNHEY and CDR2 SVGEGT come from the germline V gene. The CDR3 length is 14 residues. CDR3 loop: CASKGGQGQETQYF. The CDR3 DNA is TGTGCCAGCAAGGGGGGACAGGGACAAGAGACCCAGTACTTC.